The 28 T cell receptor beta chains listed next were all sequenced from one sample in a study of tumor-infiltrating lymphocytes in primary liver carcinoma. The researchers produced TCR beta cDNA from around 0.5 ug total RNA with a constant-region primer. Slightly modified ARM-PCR with three nested multiplex PCR rounds yielded TCR beta libraries. The first two PCR rounds used TRBV1-TRBV30 forward primers with a C-beta reverse primer, roughly 11 cycles each. In TCRdb, the multiplex PCR reads were re-called with MiXCR into one record per CDR3 protein. The sample carries about 78,000 distinct CDR3 sequences, over 60% recorded once. Unsorted bulk tissue, roughly 20-34 mg of it, served as the source for co-extraction of RNA and DNA. The sequenced material came from liver tumor tissue from sampling region 4. Subset in this sample: tumor region T4, right-lateral pole. Receptor source: a middle-aged man with primary liver carcinoma and hepatitis B virus infection.

The V gene is TRBV4-2, the J gene TRBJ1-1, with 7 bases that match TRBD1. This CDR3 contains 18 residues. The germline gives CDR1 LGHNA, CDR2 YNFKEQ. J gave up 6 bases and V 10 bases, and 26 bases lay outside the gene matches. The CDR3 loop reads CAINTHRNRGTFNAEAFF. Here the CDR3 DNA reads TGTGCCATCAACACTCACCGGAACAGGGGAACTTTCAACGCTGAAGCTTTCTTT.

This clonotype was picked up one time. The CDR3 does not close with the conserved phenylalanine or tryptophan, likely indicating a read error. It is unclear where the CDR3 begins or ends on the DNA, so no DNA is shown, and the CDR3 is as TCRdb lists it. The chain uses TRBV12-3 or TRBV12-4 and TRBJ2-3; the table assigns TRBD2, which was not confirmed against the DNA. 13 amino acids form the CDR3, both terminal residues included. CDR3 amino acids: CASTPARLGLKYS.

This clonotype was recorded a few times. Possible read error: a much larger clone is one base away. The chain is built from TRBV28 and TRBJ2-6, with D uncertain. V shed 6 bases and J shed 0 bases, with 9 bases lying between them. CDR3 length equals 15 residues. Germline lookup yields CDR1 MDHEN and CDR2 SYDVKM. CDR3 protein: CASRKTYSGANVLTF. The CDR3 DNA follows: TGTGCCAGCAGAAAAACCTACTCTGGGGCCAACGTCCTGACTTTC.

On this clonotype: This may arise from a read error, as a much more abundant clone is one base away. This chain links TRBV28 with TRBJ1-2; 8 positions match TRBD1. The CDR3 loop spans 14 amino acids. Germline loops: CDR1 MDHEN, CDR2 SYDVKM. The CDR3 protein is CASISTGDVYVYTF. The CDR3 DNA reads as TGTGCCAGCATCTCGACAGGGGATGTCTATGTCTACACCTTC.

This clonotype was counted ten times or more. This chain uses TRBV28 with TRBJ2-1; 10 nucleotides match TRBD2. J lost 0 bases, V lost 6 bases, and 8 bases had no gene match. The CDR3 consists of 17 residues. Germline loops: CDR1 MDHEN, CDR2 SYDVKM. The CDR3 sequence is CASRRTSGLTSYNEQFF. The CDR3 DNA reads as TGTGCCAGCAGGCGGACTAGCGGATTAACCTCCTACAATGAGCAGTTCTTC.

This clonotype was observed a handful of times. The chain recombines TRBV2 with TRBJ2-7; D gene ambiguous. From germline, CDR1 is SNHLY and CDR2 FYNNEI. The CDR3 loop spans 14 amino acids. The ends were cut back, 7 bases at V and 0 bases at J, with 13 bases in the middle. The CDR3 region is CASTGRASSYEQYF. CDR3 sequence (DNA): TGTGCCAGCACAGGACGGGCGAGCTCCTACGAGCAGTACTTC.

Points on this clonotype: An end of the junction differs from the germline gene, which may be a read error. The chain uses TRBV29-1 and TRBJ2-7, with a weak D call TRBD1 (6 bases). The germline CDR1 and CDR2 sequences are SQVTM and ANQGSEA. The CDR3 runs 12 residues. Here the CDR3 DNA reads TGCAGCGTTACTTCCGGGGACAACGAGCAATACTTC. Translating it yields CSVTSGDNEQYF.

This clonotype was seen at least ten times. The chain employs TRBV2 and TRBJ1-5; D may be TRBD1 (5 bases). The CDR3 is made up of 15 amino acids. Germline V CDR1 and CDR2: SNHLY, FYNNEI. The germline V and J ends were trimmed by 6 bases and 2 bases, with 14 bases remaining between them. CDR3 in DNA: TGTGCCAGCAGGGCTCTGGGGGGGGGCAATCAGCCCCAGCATTTT. This codes for CASRALGGGNQPQHF. The whole variable domain, filled in from reference TRBV2 and TRBJ1-5, reads EPEVTQTPSHQVTQMGQEVILRCVPISNHLYFYWYRQILGQKVEFLVSFYNNEISEKSEIFDDQFSVERPDGSNFTLKIRSTKLEDSAMYFCASRALGGGNQPQHFGDGTRLSIL.

Concerning this clonotype: The junction departs from the called germline gene at one end, perhaps through a read error. The V call is TRBV2, the J call TRBJ2-1; D is unclear. The CDR3 is made up of 16 amino acids. Germline loops: CDR1 SNHLY, CDR2 FYNNEI. The CDR3 here is CANRLERLNPYNEQLF. The CDR3 nucleotides are TGTGCCAATAGGCTAGAGAGGCTCAATCCCTACAATGAGCAGCTCTTC.

As for this clonotype: Since a much larger clone is just one base distant, this may be a read error. This chain links TRBV6-5 with TRBJ2-5; D unclear. CDR1 MNHEY and CDR2 SVGAGI come from the germline V gene. This CDR3 region has 16 residues. The CDR3 loop reads CASSYSGQRVQETQCF. CDR3 DNA: TGTGCCAGCAGTTACTCGGGTCAAAGGGTCCAAGAGACCCAGTGCTTC.

This clonotype was recorded only once. At one end the junction does not follow the germline gene, possibly because of a read error. This chain connects TRBV6-6 to TRBJ1-1; D is ambiguous. CDR1 is MNHNY, CDR2 SVGAGI, per germline (reference sequence). The CDR3 sequence is 14 residues long. CDR3 protein: CASSYGPSSTEALF. In DNA form, the CDR3 reads TGTGCCAGCAGTTACGGTCCCTCGAGCACTGAAGCTCTCTTT.

Concerning this clonotype: One end of the junction is discordant with germline, which a read error may explain. The chain links TRBV11-1 to TRBJ2-3; tentative D call: TRBD1 (5 bases). Germline values: CDR1 SGHAT, CDR2 FQDESV (reference sequence). The CDR3 covers 15 residues. In nucleotides, the CDR3 is TGTGGCAGCAGCTTAGGAATGGGGCGCTTGGATACGCAGTATTTT. The encoded protein is CGSSLGMGRLDTQYF.

The V gene is TRBV5-1, the J gene TRBJ2-2; maybe TRBD2 (5 bases). Germline values: CDR1 SGHRS, CDR2 YFSETQ. There are 16 residues in the CDR3. V dropped 1 base and J dropped 2 bases, with 12 bases sitting between them. The CDR3 nucleotides are TGCGCCAGCAGCTTGACCGGAGGCCACAACACCGGGGAGCTGTTTTTT. Its translation is CASSLTGGHNTGELFF.

The CDR3 DNA follows: TGTGCCAGCAGCCAGAGGGGCAGCGGGGAGCAGTACTTC. Its translation is CASSQRGSGEQYF. V gene TRBV14 combines with J gene TRBJ2-7; tentatively, D is TRBD2 (6 bases). This CDR3 has 13 amino acids. CDR1 and CDR2 (germline): SGHDN, FVKESK. V dropped 3 bases and J dropped 7 bases, with 13 bases sitting between them.

Of note for this clonotype: Relative to the germline gene, one junction end is altered; a read error may explain this. V is TRBV11-2 and J is TRBJ2-3; D call uncertain. CDR1 SGHAT and CDR2 FQNNGV come from the germline V gene. This CDR3 comprises 14 residues. CDR3 nucleotide sequence: TGTACCAGCAGCCCGGGCTCCCCGTCAGATACGCGGTATTTC. This translates into CTSSPGSPSDTRYF.

About this clonotype itself: Germline and junction disagree at one end, which may indicate a read error. The rearrangement joins TRBV7-8 to TRBJ1-4; no definite D call. The germline V gene has CDR1 SGHVS and CDR2 FQNEAQ. This CDR3 is 16 amino acids long. CDR3 DNA sequence: TGTCCCAGCGGCCCCGTTCCCGGGGAAGGCAATGAAAAACTGTTTTTT. Its protein is CPSGPVPGEGNEKLFF.

This sequence joins TRBV6-5 and TRBJ2-1, with 11 bases aligning to TRBD2. The V gene's germline CDR1 is MNHEY and CDR2 SVGAGI. This CDR3 has 14 amino acids. Unmatched junction bases numbered 7, after V lost 7 bases and J lost 8 bases. The CDR3 region is CASIPGLADDEQFF. The CDR3 DNA reads as TGTGCCAGCATCCCGGGACTAGCGGACGATGAGCAGTTCTTC.

Comments on this clonotype: Without the conserved terminal phenylalanine or tryptophan, this CDR3 likely stems from a read error. V and J are TRBV7-8 and TRBJ2-3; 11 bases agree with TRBD2. V shed 4 bases, J shed 3 bases, and the junction held 9 bases outside the gene matches. Germline lookup yields CDR1 SGHVS and CDR2 FQNEAQ. The CDR3 is 17 residues long. The CDR3, as DNA: TGTGCCAGCAGCTCACGGATTAGCGGGAGGGGAACAGATACGCAGTATTCT. Translation gives CASSSRISGRGTDTQYS.

On this clonotype itself: A much larger clone differs by one base, so this may be a read error. The rearrangement joins TRBV24-1 to TRBJ2-5; D is perhaps TRBD1 (6 bases). Trimming shortened V by 1 base and J by 2 bases, and 10 bases separated the two germline ends. Per germline, CDR1 KGHDR and CDR2 SFDVKD. The CDR3 is made up of 15 amino acids. This chain's CDR3 is CATSDFVRGQETQYF. CDR3 bases: TGTGCCACCAGTGATTTCGTCAGGGGACAAGAGACCCAGTACTTC.

This clonotype was seen more than once but under ten times. A much larger clone lies a single base off, so this may be a read error. The chain links TRBV28 to TRBJ1-5; no reliable D call. TRBJ2-3 explains the end of the DNA better; the J call may be wrong. The CDR3 consists of 14 residues. Germline CDR1 MDHEN, CDR2 SYDVKM. CDR3 DNA: TGTGCCAGCAGTCCTGACGGAAGCGATCAGCCCCAGTATTTT. Protein sequence: CASSPDGSDQPQYF.

In the case of this clonotype: This may come from a read error, since a much larger clone is one base off. J is TRBJ2-2 and V is TRBV10-3; TRBD2 aligns across 8 bases. Germline lookup yields CDR1 ENHRY and CDR2 SYGVKD. This CDR3 is 14 amino acids long. This CDR3 is CVSGGATYTGELFF. The CDR3 DNA sequence: TGTGTCTCCGGGGGGGCTACGTACACCGGGGAGCTGTTTTTT.

Notes on this clonotype: At one of its ends the junction is not consistent with the germline gene, which may arise from a read error. V and J are TRBV11-1 and TRBJ2-1, with D possibly called TRBD1 or TRBD2 (5 bases each). CDR1 and CDR2 (germline): SGHAT, FQDESV (reference sequence). There are 15 residues in the CDR3. CDR3 nucleotides: TGTGTCAGCAGCTTCCAGGGACCGCTGGATAATGAGCAGTTCTTC. It codes for CVSSFQGPLDNEQFF.

The V and J genes are TRBV6-6 and TRBJ2-2; 7 bases are a match to TRBD1. This CDR3 is 15 amino acids long. V shed 4 bases, J shed 9 bases, and the junction held 11 bases outside the gene matches. Germline-derived CDR1 and CDR2 are MNHNY and SVGAGI (reference sequence). The CDR3 spells CASSSLGQGDRELFF. The CDR3 DNA is TGTGCCAGCAGTTCCCTGGGGCAGGGGGACAGGGAGCTGTTTTTT.

V is TRBV29-1 and J is TRBJ1-4, with D hard to call. The CDR3 runs 13 residues. V dropped 3 bases and J dropped 9 bases, with 14 bases sitting between them. From germline, CDR1 is SQVTM and CDR2 ANQGSEA. CDR3 amino acids: CSVDQEKGKKLFF. The CDR3 DNA is TGCAGCGTTGATCAGGAGAAGGGTAAAAAACTGTTTTTT.

Regarding this clonotype: At one boundary the junction diverges from the germline segment, which might be a read error. The chain has TRBV5-4 and TRBJ1-1, with a tentative D call TRBD1 (6 bases). Germline V lookup: CDR1 SGHNT, CDR2 YYREEE (reference sequence). The CDR3 spans 16 residues. CDR3 sequence: CASGFGAWTANTEAFF. The CDR3 DNA reads as TGTGCCAGCGGCTTTGGGGCCTGGACAGCGAACACTGAAGCTTTCTTT. Full variable domain (outside the CDR3, taken from reference TRBV5-4 and TRBJ1-1): ETGVTQSPTHLIKTRGQQVTLRCSSQSGHNTVSWYQQALGQGPQFIFQYYREEENGRGNFPPRFSGLQFPNYSSELNVNALELDDSALYLCASGFGAWTANTEAFFGQGTRLTVV.

This clonotype has a count of ten or more. The chain recombines TRBV7-9 with TRBJ2-7, with TRBD2 matching 12 bases. The CDR3 is made up of 15 amino acids. V lost 8 bases to trimming and J lost 7 bases; unmatched junction nucleotides: 12. Germline loops: CDR1 SEHNR, CDR2 FQNEAQ (reference sequence). As DNA, the CDR3 is TGTGCCAGCGGACTAGCGGGGTTCGCGAAGATGGAGCAGTACTTC. Translated: CASGLAGFAKMEQYF.

Details on this clonotype: A read error may explain this, as a much larger clone is one base away. J is TRBJ2-7 and V is TRBV7-9, with TRBD1 as a possible D gene (5 bases). This CDR3 spans 14 amino acids. The germline CDR1 and CDR2 sequences are SEHNR and FQNEAQ (reference sequence). CDR3 loop: CARSSDIPHYEQYF. The CDR3 coding sequence is TGTGCCAGAAGCTCGGACATCCCCCACTACGAGCAGTACTTC.

Note on this clonotype: A much larger clone lies one base from this, so it may be a read error. This chain joins TRBV28 and TRBJ1-1; 10 bases are a match to TRBD1. This CDR3 is built from 15 residues. The germline gives CDR1 MDHEN, CDR2 SYDVKM. The CDR3 DNA reads as TGTGCCTCCCGGGACAGGGGCCGGGGGAACACTGACGCTTTCTTT. Amino acid sequence: CASRDRGRGNTDAFF. The variable domain in full, completed from reference TRBV28 and TRBJ1-1, reads DVKVTQSSRYLVKRTGEKVFLECVQDMDHENMFWYRQDPGLGLRLIYFSYDVKMKEKGDIPEGYSVSREKKERFSLILESASTNQTSMYLCASRDRGRGNTDAFFGQGTRLTVV.